What follows describes a single T cell receptor beta chain. The antigen remains unidentified. The data stem from a study of post-analysis software for immune sequencing data. Study overall: Recorded subtypes: relapsing-remitting, secondary progressive, progressive-relapsing; some patients unannotated. Findings and limits, study-wide: Patients showed TRBV5-6, TRBV5-1 and TRBV20-1 among roughly five TRBV segments more frequent than in controls. Significantly decreased normalized Chao1 diversity was recorded for multiple sclerosis patients relative to controls.

The CDR3 contains 14 residues. Germline CDR1 reads MGHRA; CDR2 reads YSYEKL. With 6 bases clipped from V and 0 bases from J, the junction kept 4 bases outside the gene matches. Prepared libraries of TCR beta cDNA carried unique molecular identifiers. One entry per CDR3 protein results from TCRdb running MiXCR on the PCR reads. The sample yields about 810,000 distinct CDR3 sequences, roughly 58% seen once. The TCR was taken from a girl aged 5-17 years with multiple sclerosis. The rearrangement uses TRBV4-1 and TRBJ1-2; 7 positions agree with TRBD1. The sequencing sample was made of blood. In DNA form, the CDR3 reads TGCGCCAGCAGGGCACAGGGGACTAACTATGGCTACACCTTC. It encodes CASRAQGTNYGYTF.